This T cell receptor (beta chain) was sequenced during a study of cytomegalovirus exposure and HLA in healthy donors. The PCR ran on 60 Vbeta and 13 Jbeta primers. Sequencing used immunoSEQ multiplex PCR; TCRdb keeps in-frame clones, though not all of them. The table has 150,000 to 200,000 clones, about 81% seen once; the top ten hold 1.5%. Germline V gives CDR1 MGHDK, CDR2 SYGVNS. Trimming removed 4 bases at V and 0 bases at J, with 9 bases between. The CDR3 length is 14 residues. Study outcomes and limitations: As a later analysis showed, several of the most significant clusters appeared to be linked to common viral pathogens. It was likely that a cluster of highly shared sequence variants was a sequencing artifact. Trimming of TCR beta V- and J-genes showed a link, identified in a later analysis, to a missense DCLRE1C variant.

In regard to this clone: Its specificity is not known.

This chain links TRBV25-1 with TRBJ1-1; no clear D gene. The TCR comes from a girl aged 10 to 17 in good health and CMV-seropositive. The sequenced material came from PBMCs. CDR3 in amino acids: CASSVGALNTEAFF. As DNA, the CDR3 is TGTGCCAGCAGTGTTGGAGCGCTGAACACTGAAGCTTTCTTT.